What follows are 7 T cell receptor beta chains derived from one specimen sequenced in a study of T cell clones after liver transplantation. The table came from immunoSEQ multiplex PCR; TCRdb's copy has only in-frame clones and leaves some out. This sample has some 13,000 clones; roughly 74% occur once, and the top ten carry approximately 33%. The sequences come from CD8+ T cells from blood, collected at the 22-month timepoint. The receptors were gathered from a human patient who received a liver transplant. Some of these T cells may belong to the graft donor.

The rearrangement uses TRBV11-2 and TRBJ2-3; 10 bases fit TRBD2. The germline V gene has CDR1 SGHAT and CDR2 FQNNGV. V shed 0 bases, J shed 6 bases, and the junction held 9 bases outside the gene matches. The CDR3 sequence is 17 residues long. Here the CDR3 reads CASSLDRSGRARDTQYF. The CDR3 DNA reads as TGTGCCAGCAGCTTAGATCGGAGCGGGAGGGCCAGGGATACGCAGTATTTT.

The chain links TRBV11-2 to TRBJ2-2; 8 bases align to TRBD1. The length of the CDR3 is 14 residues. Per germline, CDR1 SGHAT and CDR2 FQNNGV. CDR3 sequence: CAILGTGNTGELFF. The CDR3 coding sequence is TGTGCGATCCTGGGGACAGGGAACACCGGGGAGCTGTTTTTT.

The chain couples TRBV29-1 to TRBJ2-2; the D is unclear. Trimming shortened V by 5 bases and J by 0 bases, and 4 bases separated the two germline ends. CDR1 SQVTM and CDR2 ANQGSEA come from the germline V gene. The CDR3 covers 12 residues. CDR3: CSVLANTGELFF. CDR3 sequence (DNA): TGCAGCGTTCTCGCGAACACCGGGGAGCTGTTTTTT.

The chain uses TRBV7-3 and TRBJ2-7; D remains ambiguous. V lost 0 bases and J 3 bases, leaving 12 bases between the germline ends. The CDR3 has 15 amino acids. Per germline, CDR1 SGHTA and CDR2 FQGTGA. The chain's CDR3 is CASSLTWTLFYEQYF. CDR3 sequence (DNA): TGTGCCAGCAGCTTAACATGGACGCTTTTCTACGAGCAGTACTTC. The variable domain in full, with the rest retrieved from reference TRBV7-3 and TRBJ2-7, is GAGVSQTPSNKVTEKGKYVELRCDPISGHTALYWYRQSLGQGPEFLIYFQGTGAADDSGLPNDRFFAVRPEGSVSTLKIQRTERGDSAVYLCASSLTWTLFYEQYFGPGTRLTVT.

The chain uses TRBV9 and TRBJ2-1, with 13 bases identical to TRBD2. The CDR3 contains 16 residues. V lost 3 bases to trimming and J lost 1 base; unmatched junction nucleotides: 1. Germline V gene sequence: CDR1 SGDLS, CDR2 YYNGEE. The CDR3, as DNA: TGTGCCAGCAGCGGACTAGCGGGGGGTTCCTACAATGAGCAGTTCTTC. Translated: CASSGLAGGSYNEQFF.

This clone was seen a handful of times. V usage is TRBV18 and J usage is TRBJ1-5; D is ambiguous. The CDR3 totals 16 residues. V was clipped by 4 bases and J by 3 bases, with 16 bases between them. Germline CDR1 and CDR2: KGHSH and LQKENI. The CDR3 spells CASSQEPGGSNQPQHF. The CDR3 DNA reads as TGTGCCAGCTCACAGGAACCGGGAGGGTCCAATCAGCCCCAGCATTTT.

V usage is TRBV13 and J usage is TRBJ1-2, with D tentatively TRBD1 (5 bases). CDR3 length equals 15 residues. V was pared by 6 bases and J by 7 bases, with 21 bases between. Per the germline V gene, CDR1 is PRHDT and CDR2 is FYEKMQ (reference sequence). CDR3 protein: CASSPGGGWESGYTF. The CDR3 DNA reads TGTGCCAGCAGTCCCGGCGGGGGGTGGGAAAGTGGCTACACCTTC.